In this sample, the clone carrying this T cell receptor beta chain turned up a few times. Data came from immunoSEQ multiplex PCR; TCRdb stores just in-frame clones and leaves some out. The profile shows about 57,000 clones, around 93% of them singletons. The data belong to a study of control samples from healthy donors and cancer patients. This CDR3 has 15 residues. The germline CDR1 and CDR2 sequences are LGHNA and YSLEER. V lost 1 base to trimming and J lost 1 base, with 10 bases between them. This clonotype was sampled from a man aged 25-45 years with colorectal cancer. The sequenced sample was PBMCs. The chain couples TRBV4-3 to TRBJ2-5; no clear D. The CDR3 reads CASSQVWHTQETQYF. CDR3 bases: TGCGCCAGCAGCCAAGTTTGGCACACCCAAGAGACCCAGTACTTC.